The rows below give T cell receptor beta chains drawn from one sample of a study of response to subunit inactivated influenza vaccine. TCRdb called the RT-PCR reads again in MiXCR, with one record for every CDR3 protein. In the table there are about 520,000 distinct CDR3 sequences, approximately 7.7% of which are singletons. The specimen comprised PBMCs from blood, sampled around 25 months after vaccination. Receptor source: a man between 50 and 75 years old who received an inactivated influenza vaccine. Each CDR3 is given with its conserved first and last residue. A D gene is named only where the DNA matches it firmly. Clone size is not always given. Where it is, it says once, few, many or a class for expanded clones.

J	D	V	size	DNA	CDR3
TRBJ2-3	TRBD1	TRBV7-3	few	TGTGCCAGCAGCTTACAGGGGGCCGGGGTAGCAGCCACTTCTACGCAGTATTTT	CASSLQGAGVAATSTQYF
TRBJ2-5	TRBD2	TRBV5-1	NA	TGCGCCAGCACGGAGCGGGGAGAAGGAGAGACCCAGTACTTC	CASTERGEGETQYF
TRBJ2-1	NA	TRBV12-3/TRBV12-4	many	TGTGCCAGCAGTTTAGCGGGGGGTCTCAATGAGCAGTTCTTC	CASSLAGGLNEQFF
TRBJ1-1	NA	TRBV28	many	TGTGCCAGCCGCCTGGCAGGACGCCTTAACACTGAAGCTTTCTTT	CASRLAGRLNTEAFF
TRBJ2-5	NA	TRBV27	many	TGTGCCAGCAGTTCCCTCGGTGGCCAAGAGACCCAGTACTTC	CASSSLGGQETQYF
TRBJ1-5	NA	TRBV10-3	few	TGTGCCACATCCGATACAGGAGCCAATCAGCCCCGGCATTTT	CATSDTGANQPRHF
TRBJ1-3	TRBD1	TRBV12-3/TRBV12-4	few	TGTGCCAGCAGTCCCGACAGGGACACTGGAAACACCATATATTTT	CASSPDRDTGNTIYF
TRBJ2-1	TRBD2	TRBV3-1	NA	TGTGCCAGCAGCCAAGTAGCTGGACTAGCGGGGAGTGAGCAGTTCTTC	CASSQVAGLAGSEQFF
TRBJ1-2	NA	TRBV25-1	NA	TGTGCCAGCAGTGAAAGACAGGAGAGGGGCTACACCTTC	CASSERQERGYTF
TRBJ2-5	NA	TRBV29-1	many	TGCAGCGTCGCGGGGAGCGAAACCATACAAGAGACCCAGTACTTC	CSVAGSETIQETQYF
TRBJ2-7	NA	TRBV6-1	few	TGTGCCAGCAGTGAAATGGAGAGACGGTTAGCCCTCTTC	CASSEMERRLALF
TRBJ2-4	NA	TRBV20-1	few	TGCAGTGCCGTAGCCAAAAACATTCAGTACTTC	CSAVAKNIQYF
TRBJ2-3	TRBD2	TRBV3-1	few	TGTGCCAGCAGCCAATTTTCTAGCGGGAGGCGGCATACGCAGTATTTT	CASSQFSSGRRHTQYF
TRBJ2-7	TRBD2	TRBV4-2	NA	TGTGCCAGCAGCACACGTAGCGGGGCATCTCTCTACGAGCAGTACTTC	CASSTRSGASLYEQYF
TRBJ1-1	NA	TRBV29-1	once	TGCAGCGTTGGGGGAAGGAGCTTGAACACTGAAGCTTTCTTT	CSVGGRSLNTEAFF
TRBJ2-7	NA	TRBV25-1	many	TGTGCCAGTCGCGCTACCGACAGGTTTACCTACGAGCAGTACTTC	CASRATDRFTYEQYF
TRBJ2-4	NA	TRBV28	few	TGTGCCAGCTTAAACGGAAACAAAAACATTCAGTACTTC	CASLNGNKNIQYF
TRBJ2-1	NA	TRBV20-1	many	TGCAGTGCTCCCCGTGGCCACAGCTCCTACAATGAGCAGTTCTTC	CSAPRGHSSYNEQFF
TRBJ2-1	NA	TRBV19	NA	TGTGCCAGTAGTATAGGTAGGGGACCCTACAATGAGCAGTTCTTC	CASSIGRGPYNEQFF
TRBJ1-5	TRBD1	TRBV6-2/TRBV6-3	few	TGTGCCAGCCGGGACAGGGGGATTCAGCCCCAGCATTTT	CASRDRGIQPQHF
TRBJ2-5	NA	TRBV10-2	NA	TGCGCCAGCAGTGAGTCGGGATCGTGGGGGGAGACCCAGTACTTC	CASSESGSWGETQYF
TRBJ2-5	NA	TRBV20-1	NA	TGCAGTGCTCTCCTAGCCGGCAGATTCCAAGAGACCCAGTACTTC	CSALLAGRFQETQYF
TRBJ2-1	TRBD2	TRBV7-8	NA	TGTGCCAGCAGCCTAAGGACTAGCGGGGGTTCCAGCTCCTACAATGAGCAGTTCTTC	CASSLRTSGGSSSYNEQFF
TRBJ2-5	NA	TRBV20-1	few	TGCAGTGCTAGAGCCTACCAAGAGACCCAGTACTTC	CSARAYQETQYF
TRBJ2-3	NA	TRBV7-2	many	TGTGCCAGCAGCTTAAACCTATTCCCCACAGATACGCAGTATTTT	CASSLNLFPTDTQYF
TRBJ2-3	TRBD2	TRBV12-3/TRBV12-4	many	TGTGCCAGCAGCCCCGGGGTGACTAGCGGCACAGATACGCAGTATTTT	CASSPGVTSGTDTQYF
TRBJ1-6	TRBD1	TRBV5-1	few	TGCGCCAGCAGCCATGGACAGGGAGGTTCACCCCTCCACTTT	CASSHGQGGSPLHF
TRBJ2-3	NA	TRBV7-2	NA	TGTGCCAGCAGCTTAGGTCGGGCTCGCACAGATACGCAGTATTTT	CASSLGRARTDTQYF
TRBJ2-5	NA	TRBV12-3/TRBV12-4	few	TGTGCCAGCAGCGGGACACTCGAGGGAGAGACCCAGTACTTC	CASSGTLEGETQYF
TRBJ2-7	NA	TRBV15	many	TGTGCCACCAGCAGACCCGGTTACTACGAGCAGTACTTC	CATSRPGYYEQYF
TRBJ1-1	NA	TRBV7-2	many	TGTGCCAGCAGCTTACGGGGGGACACTGAAGCTTTCTTT	CASSLRGDTEAFF
TRBJ2-3	NA	TRBV12-3/TRBV12-4	few	TGTGCCAGCAGTTTGACGAGAAGCACAGATACGCAGTATTTT	CASSLTRSTDTQYF
TRBJ2-7	TRBD2	TRBV27	few	TGTGCCAGCAGTTCGGGACTAGCGGGACTTCGGTACTTC	CASSSGLAGLRYF
TRBJ2-3	NA	TRBV20-1	few	TGCAGTGCTAGAGATGGGGGAGTCGGCACAGATACGCAGTATTTT	CSARDGGVGTDTQYF
TRBJ2-6	TRBD1	TRBV5-1	few	TGCGCCAGCACCTGGGGACAGGGCGCCGGGGCCAACGTCCTGACTTTC	CASTWGQGAGANVLTF
TRBJ2-5	TRBD2	TRBV7-7	few	TGTGCCAGCAGCTTAGGAGGACTAGCGGCGGGGCAAGAGACCCAGTACTTC	CASSLGGLAAGQETQYF
TRBJ1-2	NA	TRBV7-9	many	TGTGCCAGCAGCCGGGGGACGGACTATGGCTACACCTTC	CASSRGTDYGYTF
TRBJ2-5	TRBD2	TRBV4-1	few	TGCGCCAGCAGCCAAACTGGAGCGGGGGGCGGAGAGACCCAGTACTTC	CASSQTGAGGGETQYF
TRBJ2-2	NA	TRBV29-1	many	TGCAGCGTTGAAGCTTGGGTCACCGGGGAGCTGTTTTTT	CSVEAWVTGELFF
TRBJ2-1	NA	TRBV5-4	NA	TGTGCCAGCAGCCCCAAGGCAGGCAGTAAGGGAAATGAGCAGTTCTTC	CASSPKAGSKGNEQFF